The 27 T cell receptor beta chains given below trace back to one sample, sequenced in a study of blood T cells in healthy people across ages. Next came a second PCR, run for about 7 to 12 cycles, which used a sample-barcoded 5' primer along with a J-beta primer mix. A single record per CDR3 protein comes from TCRdb applying MiXCR to the 5' RACE reads. The repertoire holds about 1,500,000 distinct CDR3 sequences, with around 42% as singletons. Sequences were obtained from blood. The receptors shown here come from a woman between 18 and 29 years old in good health.

As concerns this clonotype: This sequence may be a read error, since a much larger clone differs from it by one base. V and J are TRBV10-3 and TRBJ1-2; TRBD1 might be the D (5 bases). This CDR3 is built from 14 residues. Trimming removed 8 bases at V and 7 bases at J, with 20 bases between. Germline V gives CDR1 ENHRY, CDR2 SYGVKD. The CDR3 loop reads CAIRDTGDTSGYTF. CDR3 in DNA: TGTGCCATCCGAGATACAGGCGACACCTCTGGCTACACCTTC.

This clonotype appeared a few times. The chain has TRBV6-6 and TRBJ2-5; possible D gene TRBD1, 6 bases. There are 16 residues in the CDR3. CDR1 is MNHNY and CDR2 is SVGAGI in the germline V gene (reference sequence). V lost 3 bases, J lost 1 base, and 15 bases lay in between. The CDR3 bases are TGTGCCAGCAGTTATTACCGACAGGCGACCCAAGAGACCCAGTACTTC. It translates to CASSYYRQATQETQYF.

The chain has TRBV25-1 and TRBJ2-7; D could derive from TRBD1 or TRBD2 (6 bases each). The CDR3 length is 17 residues. Between the trimmed V and J ends, which lost 1 base and 7 bases, there was a span of 23 bases. Germline V CDR1 and CDR2: MGHDK, SYGVNS. CDR3: CASSESSRGGLGNEQYF. The DNA for the CDR3 is TGTGCCAGCAGTGAATCTAGTCGAGGGGGGCTGGGCAATGAGCAGTACTTC.

The rearrangement links TRBV28 to TRBJ2-2; D unresolved. The CDR3 spans 15 residues. With 2 bases removed from V and 3 bases from J, the gap between germline ends came to 10 bases. CDR1 and CDR2 from the germline V gene are MDHEN and SYDVKM. The CDR3 loop is CASSLIGRDTGELFF. The CDR3, as DNA: TGTGCCAGCAGTTTAATTGGACGGGACACCGGGGAGCTGTTTTTT.

V usage is TRBV2 and J usage is TRBJ2-7, with D possibly called TRBD1 or TRBD2 (5 bases each). Trimming left V 8 bases short and J 7 bases short, with 24 bases between. Germline assignment: CDR1 SNHLY and CDR2 FYNNEI. CDR3 length: 15 amino acids. CDR3 nucleotides: TGTGCCAGCGTTCTGGGGGAAAGCTCCTACAATGAGCAGTACTTC. This encodes CASVLGESSYNEQYF.

This clonotype was recorded a few times. The genes are TRBV5-5 and TRBJ1-2; 7 bases agree with TRBD1. The V gene's germline CDR1 is SGHKS and CDR2 YYEKEE (reference sequence). This CDR3 is built from 14 residues. J was trimmed by 2 bases and V by 4 bases; bases with no gene match: 5. The DNA for the CDR3 is TGTGCCAGCAGCATAGGACAGGCGAACTATGGCTACACCTTC. Its translation is CASSIGQANYGYTF.

The V gene is TRBV6-5, the J gene TRBJ1-1, with 8 bases lining up with TRBD1. There are 15 residues in the CDR3. Germline values: CDR1 MNHEY, CDR2 SVGAGI. Trimming at V came to 5 bases and at J to 4 bases, leaving 9 bases not matched to a gene. The CDR3 bases are TGTGCCAGCAGTGACCTGACAGGGGCAGGCACTGAAGCTTTCTTT. Amino acid sequence: CASSDLTGAGTEAFF.

The chain is built from TRBV12-3 or TRBV12-4 and TRBJ2-7; 12 nucleotides align to TRBD2. CDR3 length: 16 amino acids. Losses at the gene ends were 6 bases for V and 2 bases for J; bases not matched to a gene: 8. The CDR3: CASRQTSGSSPYEQYF. For the CDR3, the DNA is TGTGCCAGCAGGCAGACTAGCGGGAGTTCCCCCTACGAGCAGTACTTC.

This sequence joins TRBV4-1 and TRBJ1-2; maybe TRBD1 (5 bases). CDR3 length equals 17 residues. Trimming removed 4 bases at V and 1 base at J, with 19 bases between. Germline V CDR1 and CDR2: MGHRA, YSYEKL. The CDR3 DNA reads as TGCGCCAGCAGCCCGCTTGGGGCAGGCGAACATAACTATGGCTACACCTTC. As protein: CASSPLGAGEHNYGYTF.

This chain uses TRBV12-3 or TRBV12-4 with TRBJ1-3, with TRBD1 matching over 7 bases. After removal of 6 bases from V and 4 bases from J, the junction contained 6 bases not matched to a gene. The CDR3 runs 14 residues. CDR3 in DNA: TGTGCCAGCAGGCCGACAGGGCAAGGAAACACCATATATTTT. This translates into CASRPTGQGNTIYF.

The chain carries TRBV11-2 and TRBJ1-4; D perhaps matches TRBD1 (6 bases). Germline V gene data show CDR1 as SGHAT and CDR2 as FQNNGV. Trimming removed 0 bases from V and 7 bases from J, with 12 bases in between. This CDR3 spans 15 amino acids. CDR3 amino acids: CASSLDRGQFEKLFF. CDR3 coding DNA: TGTGCCAGCAGCTTAGATCGAGGACAGTTTGAAAAACTGTTTTTT.

This clonotype has only a few counts. The chain combines TRBV6-2 or TRBV6-3 with TRBJ2-1; 11 positions match TRBD2. V shed 2 bases, J shed 7 bases, and the junction held 13 bases outside the gene matches. This CDR3 is built from 18 residues. Germline lookup yields CDR1 MNHEY and CDR2 SVGEGT. The CDR3 protein is CASSYGVVAGGRMNEQFF. In nucleotides, the CDR3 is TGTGCCAGCAGTTACGGGGTCGTAGCGGGGGGGCGAATGAATGAGCAGTTCTTC.

The chain combines TRBV12-3 or TRBV12-4 with TRBJ2-2; weak D call: TRBD2 (5 bases). The CDR3 is 13 residues long. The V gene lost 7 bases and the J gene lost 7 bases, with 13 bases spanning the gap. In DNA, the CDR3 is TGTGCCAGCATCCTCGCCGCGGGCGGGGAGCTGTTTTTT. Translating it yields CASILAAGGELFF.

The rearrangement uses TRBV12-3 or TRBV12-4 and TRBJ2-2; D is possibly TRBD2 (7 bases). The CDR3 has 15 amino acids. The V end lost 7 bases, the J end lost 5 bases, and 17 bases lay between the germline ends. CDR3 sequence (DNA): TGTGCCAGCAACGGGGGGCCCCCAGGGACCGGGGAGCTGTTTTTT. Protein: CASNGGPPGTGELFF.

This clonotype was observed a handful of times. The rearrangement links TRBV25-1 to TRBJ2-7; D assignment may be TRBD1 or TRBD2 (5 bases each). The V end was cut by 3 bases, the J end by 2 bases, with 11 bases between. Germline-derived CDR1 and CDR2 are MGHDK and SYGVNS. The CDR3 totals 14 residues. CDR3 loop: CASSEGESTYEQYF. The CDR3 region has the DNA TGTGCCAGCAGTGAGGGGGAGAGTACCTACGAGCAGTACTTC.

The chain has TRBV12-3 or TRBV12-4 and TRBJ2-5; 12 bases align to TRBD2. The CDR3 has 21 residues. V dropped 4 bases and J dropped 2; count of bases not matched to a gene: 20. CDR3 DNA: TGTGCCAGCAGTTCCCAACGGACTAGCGGGGTGGCAAAGCTATATCAAGAGACCCAGTACTTC. Residues: CASSSQRTSGVAKLYQETQYF.

The rearrangement joins TRBV29-1 to TRBJ1-1, with unresolved D. The CDR3 extends over 10 amino acids. V was cut by 4 bases and J by 7 bases, with 7 bases left in between. Germline-derived CDR1 and CDR2 are SQVTM and ANQGSEA. CDR3: CSVAGNEAFF. In DNA, the CDR3 is TGCAGCGTTGCGGGAAATGAAGCTTTCTTT. The full variable domain, completed using reference TRBV29-1 and TRBJ1-1, is SAVISQKPSRDICQRGTSLTIQCQVDSQVTMMFWYRQQPGQSLTLIATANQGSEATYESGFVIDKFPISRPNLTFSTLTVSNMSPEDSSIYLCSVAGNEAFFGQGTRLTVV.

At least ten counts were recorded for this clonotype. CDR3 loop: CASSLDFGETQYF. CDR3 DNA sequence: TGCGCCAGCAGCTTGGACTTTGGAGAGACCCAGTACTTC. The V call is TRBV5-1, the J call TRBJ2-5, with no clear D. From germline, CDR1 is SGHRS and CDR2 YFSETQ. Trimming left V 0 bases short and J 4 bases short, with 7 bases between. This CDR3 is built from 13 residues.

This chain uses TRBV4-1 with TRBJ2-1, with TRBD2 identical over 13 bases. Germline V gene lookup returns CDR1 MGHRA and CDR2 YSYEKL. J was trimmed by 10 bases and V by 3 bases; bases with no gene match: 15. This CDR3 comprises 18 residues. CDR3 residues: CASSQYVTSGGTPREQFF. As DNA, the CDR3 is TGCGCCAGCAGCCAGTATGTGACTAGCGGGGGGACCCCTCGGGAGCAGTTCTTC.

This clonotype was counted a few times. The chain uses TRBV30 and TRBJ2-7; TRBD2 matches at 10 bases. The V segment lost 3 bases and the J segment 3 bases; nucleotides outside the gene matches: 5. The CDR3 runs to 14 residues. Germline V gives CDR1 GTSNPN, CDR2 SVGIG (reference sequence). The CDR3 DNA is TGTGCCTGGAGGACTAGCGGGTCACTCTACGAGCAGTACTTC. As protein: CAWRTSGSLYEQYF.

The rearrangement joins TRBV7-2 to TRBJ1-2; TRBD1 matches 12 bases. The CDR3 is 15 residues long. Germline V gives CDR1 SGHTA, CDR2 FQGNSA. J lost 4 bases, V lost 8 bases, and 8 bases had no gene match. CDR3 bases: TGTGCCAGCCGACTGGGACAGGGGGCCGGCTATGGCTACACCTTC. This sequence encodes CASRLGQGAGYGYTF.

This clonotype was recorded a few times. This chain uses TRBV7-9 with TRBJ2-1, with 8 bases identical to TRBD2. Germline CDR1 reads SEHNR; CDR2 reads FQNEAQ (reference sequence). The J segment lost 7 bases and the V segment lost 7 bases, leaving 18 bases of the junction unmatched. The CDR3 spans 17 residues. CDR3 region: CASTVVFPGGRRNEQFF. CDR3 sequence (DNA): TGTGCCAGCACTGTGGTGTTTCCGGGGGGGCGTCGGAATGAGCAGTTCTTC.

This clonotype occurred many times. V gene TRBV12-3 or TRBV12-4 combines with J gene TRBJ2-7; no clear D. V lost 7 bases and J 3 bases, leaving 10 bases between the germline ends. The CDR3 is 12 residues long. CDR3 in amino acids: CASTVDNYEQYF. Here the CDR3 DNA reads TGTGCCAGCACCGTTGACAACTACGAGCAGTACTTC.

The chain has TRBV7-2 and TRBJ2-1; D is tentatively TRBD1 or TRBD2 (6 bases each). The ends were cut back, 3 bases at V and 7 bases at J, with 13 bases in the middle. Germline CDR1 SGHTA, CDR2 FQGNSA. This CDR3 is 14 amino acids long. The CDR3: CASSLVGGPNEQFF. DNA for the CDR3: TGTGCCAGCAGCTTGGTGGGGGGCCCAAATGAGCAGTTCTTC.

The table lists this clonotype with a few counts. The V gene is TRBV7-9, the J gene TRBJ1-2, with D perhaps matching TRBD1 (6 bases). Trimming shortened V by 0 bases and J by 4 bases, and 15 bases separated the two germline ends. The germline gives CDR1 SEHNR, CDR2 FQNEAQ (reference sequence). The CDR3 is made up of 16 amino acids. The CDR3 loop reads CASSLAGESRGYGYTF. In DNA form, the CDR3 reads TGTGCCAGCAGCTTAGCCGGGGAATCCAGGGGCTATGGCTACACCTTC.

The chain recombines TRBV7-2 with TRBJ1-2; 7 positions agree with TRBD1. The CDR3 runs to 14 residues. Germline CDR1 and CDR2: SGHTA and FQGNSA. V shed 2 bases, J shed 8 bases, and the junction held 8 bases outside the gene matches. The CDR3: CASSLPGQTFGYTF. The CDR3 nucleotides are TGTGCCAGCAGCTTACCGGGACAGACCTTCGGCTACACCTTC.

V usage is TRBV7-9 and J usage is TRBJ2-5, with a tentative D call TRBD2 (5 bases). The CDR3 has 15 amino acids. V gave up 3 bases and J gave up 11 bases, with 22 bases separating them. The V gene's germline CDR1 is SEHNR and CDR2 FQNEAQ (reference sequence). The chain's CDR3 is CASSFLSGGVDEQYF. CDR3 DNA sequence: TGTGCCAGCAGCTTCCTCAGCGGCGGTGTGGATGAGCAGTACTTC.